This T cell receptor (beta chain) was sequenced for a study of T cell repertoires in cytomegalovirus infection. TCRdb independently ran MiXCR on the reads; one entry per CDR3 protein. The table shows 900,000 to 950,000 distinct CDR3 sequences, with 25% to 40% occurring only once. This CDR3 region has 13 residues. The germline CDR1 and CDR2 sequences are MNHEY and SVGEGT. Losses at the gene ends were 7 bases for V and 4 bases for J; bases not matched to a gene: 5. Turning to this clonotype: Its matching antigen is unknown.

Sequences were derived from cultured CD8+ T cells from PBMCs, sampled from culture after CMV antigen stimulation. The receptor was derived from a human donor in good health (CMV status not recorded). Some clones in this sample may be carry-over from other donors' samples. The chain has TRBV6-2 or TRBV6-3 and TRBJ1-1; 8 bases match TRBD1. The CDR3 spells CASNPTGGTEAFF. DNA of the CDR3: TGTGCCAGCAACCCAACAGGGGGCACTGAAGCTTTCTTT.